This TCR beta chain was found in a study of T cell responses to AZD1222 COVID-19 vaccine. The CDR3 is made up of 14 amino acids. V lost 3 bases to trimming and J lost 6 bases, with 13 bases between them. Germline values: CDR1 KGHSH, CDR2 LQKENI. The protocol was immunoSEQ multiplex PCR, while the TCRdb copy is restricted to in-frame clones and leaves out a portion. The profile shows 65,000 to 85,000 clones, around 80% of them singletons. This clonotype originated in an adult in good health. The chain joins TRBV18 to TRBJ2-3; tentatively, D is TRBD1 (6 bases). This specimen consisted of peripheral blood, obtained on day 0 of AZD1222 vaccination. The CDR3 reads CASSPGARDDTQYF. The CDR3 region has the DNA TGTGCCAGCTCACCGGGGGCTCGCGATGATACGCAGTATTTT.